Included here is one TCR beta chain sequence, with context. The entry originates in a study of blood T cells in healthy people across ages. This CDR3 is built from 17 residues. Germline CDR1 and CDR2: LGHNA and YSLEER. V lost 0 bases, J lost 6 bases, and 10 bases stayed unmatched. Per sample, a minimum of 6 million PBMCs were isolated. A second PCR, run for about 6 to 11 cycles, used a sample-barcoded 5' primer plus a J-beta primer mix. One entry per CDR3 protein, called by TCRdb with MiXCR from the 5' RACE reads. This table holds around 970,000 distinct CDR3 sequences, roughly 47% found once. The sequenced sample consisted of blood. The TCR was taken from a woman aged 55-70 years in good health. The chain joins TRBV4-3 to TRBJ2-3, with TRBD2 matching over 9 bases. The CDR3 here is CASSQEGGGRAADTQYF. CDR3 bases: TGCGCCAGCAGCCAAGAGGGGGGCGGGAGGGCTGCGGATACGCAGTATTTT.